The clone carrying this T cell receptor (beta chain) occurred a few times. Antigen specificity is unknown. With the Oncomine TCR Beta short-read assay, DNA from cultured CD4+ T cells was sequenced. Via MiXCR, TCRdb re-called the PCR reads, giving one row per CDR3 protein. Altogether approximately 13,000 distinct CDR3 sequences are present, 36% being singletons, with the ten largest covering approximately 20%. Treatment reported: approximately nine-day PBMC culture with coronavirus spike peptide pools or control peptides (ViraFEST assay). Germline V gives CDR1 MGHRA, CDR2 YSYEKL. The J segment lost 3 bases and the V segment lost 4 bases, leaving 11 bases of the junction unmatched. The CDR3 covers 17 residues. This entry is derived from a study of vaccination and CD4 T cells after COVID-19. Overall study context: Every participant had a vaccine, which was either BNT162b2 or mRNA-1273, given in two doses. General study results and limits: Convalescent patients showed a median approximately 83% of reactive clones that were seen only post-vaccination.

The receptor's source is a human donor with COVID-19. Sequencing was performed on cultured CD4+ T cells from blood. This chain connects TRBV4-1 to TRBJ2-1, with 8 nucleotides matching TRBD1. The CDR3 spells CASSPPPGTGDYNEQFF. The CDR3 DNA sequence: TGCGCCAGCAGCCCACCGCCCGGGACAGGAGACTACAATGAGCAGTTCTTC.